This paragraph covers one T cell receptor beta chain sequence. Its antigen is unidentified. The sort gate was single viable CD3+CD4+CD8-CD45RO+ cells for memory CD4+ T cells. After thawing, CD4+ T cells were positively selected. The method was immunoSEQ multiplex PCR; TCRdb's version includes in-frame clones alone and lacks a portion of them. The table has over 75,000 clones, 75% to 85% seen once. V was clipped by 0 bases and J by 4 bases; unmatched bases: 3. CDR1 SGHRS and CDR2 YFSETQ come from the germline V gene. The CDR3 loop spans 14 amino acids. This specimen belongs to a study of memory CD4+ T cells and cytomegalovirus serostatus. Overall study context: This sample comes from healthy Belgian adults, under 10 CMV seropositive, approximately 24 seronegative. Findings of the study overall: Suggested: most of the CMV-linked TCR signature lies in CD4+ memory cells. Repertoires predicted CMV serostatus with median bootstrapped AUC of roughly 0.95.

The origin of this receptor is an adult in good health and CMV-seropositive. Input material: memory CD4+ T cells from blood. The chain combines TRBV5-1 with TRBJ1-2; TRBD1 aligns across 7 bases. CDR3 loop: CASSLGTGAYGYTF. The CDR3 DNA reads TGCGCCAGCAGCTTGGGGACAGGAGCCTATGGCTACACCTTC.